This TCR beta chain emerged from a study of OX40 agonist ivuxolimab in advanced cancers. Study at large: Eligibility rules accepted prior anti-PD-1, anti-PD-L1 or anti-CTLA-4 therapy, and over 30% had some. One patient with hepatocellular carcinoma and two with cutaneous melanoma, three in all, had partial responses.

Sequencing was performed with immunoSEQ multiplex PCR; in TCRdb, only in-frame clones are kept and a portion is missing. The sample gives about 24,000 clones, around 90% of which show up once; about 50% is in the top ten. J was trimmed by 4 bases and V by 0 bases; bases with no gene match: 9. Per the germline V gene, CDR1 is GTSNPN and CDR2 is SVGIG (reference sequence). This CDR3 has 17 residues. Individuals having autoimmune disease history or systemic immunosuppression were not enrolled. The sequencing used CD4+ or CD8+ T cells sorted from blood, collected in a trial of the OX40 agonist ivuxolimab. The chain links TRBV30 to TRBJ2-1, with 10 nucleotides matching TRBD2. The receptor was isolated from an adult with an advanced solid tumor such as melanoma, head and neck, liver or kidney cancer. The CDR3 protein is CAWSVPGLAGVYNEQFF. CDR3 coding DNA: TGTGCCTGGAGTGTACCAGGGCTAGCGGGAGTGTACAATGAGCAGTTCTTC.